Each of the 30 T cell receptor beta chains below was sequenced from the same sample in a study of T-cell reconstitution after alpha-beta-depleted transplantation in children. Preparing the TCRbeta library involved the use of unique molecular identifiers. TCRdb passed the PCR reads through MiXCR, listing each CDR3 protein once. The profile shows about 1,000,000 distinct CDR3 sequences, less than 30% of them singletons. Sequencing was performed on PBMCs, mostly from graft donor cells, taken 360 days after TCRalphabeta/CD19-depleted stem cell transplant. These receptors all come from a boy younger than two who had a stem cell transplant for SCID, so the T cells may come from the graft donor.

The CDR3 loop is CASSLGQVKDTQYF. DNA for the CDR3: TGTGCCAGCAGCTTAGGGCAGGTCAAAGATACGCAGTATTTT. The rearrangement joins TRBV7-9 to TRBJ2-3; D not resolved. Trimming removed 1 base from V and 5 bases from J, with 10 bases in between. This CDR3 has 14 residues. In germline, CDR1 is SEHNR, CDR2 FQNEAQ (reference sequence).

This clonotype appeared a few times. CDR3 nucleotide sequence: TGCAGTGCTAGAGATCCGGAGACCCAGTACTTC. This translates into CSARDPETQYF. The V gene is TRBV20-1, the J gene TRBJ2-5, with D unresolved. V lost 0 bases, J lost 5 bases, and 4 bases lay in between. This CDR3 region has 11 residues. Germline V CDR1 and CDR2: DFQATT, SNEGSKA (reference sequence).

This clonotype was counted between two and nine times. The rearrangement joins TRBV2 to TRBJ2-7; D gene ambiguous. The CDR3 length is 14 residues. Germline V gene data show CDR1 as SNHLY and CDR2 as FYNNEI. V was shortened by 4 bases and J by 1 base, with 11 bases between the two germline ends. The CDR3 DNA reads TGTGCCAGCAGTGGAGGCGGCCAGTCCTACGAGCAGTACTTC. Translating it yields CASSGGGQSYEQYF.

This clonotype was observed a handful of times. V is TRBV27 and J is TRBJ2-1; D is undetermined. CDR1 MNHEY and CDR2 SMNVEV come from the germline V gene (reference sequence). The CDR3 loop spans 15 amino acids. V lost 3 bases and J lost 5, with 14 bases in between. Here the CDR3 reads CASSLVPASDNEQFF. CDR3 nucleotides: TGTGCCAGCAGTTTGGTCCCGGCTAGTGACAATGAGCAGTTCTTC.

The chain recombines TRBV6-2 or TRBV6-3 with TRBJ1-1; 7 bases are shared with TRBD1. Germline loops: CDR1 MNHEY, CDR2 SVGEGT. With 6 bases clipped from V and 4 bases from J, the junction kept 8 bases outside the gene matches. The CDR3 totals 14 residues. CDR3 in amino acids: CASSKTGLVTEAFF. DNA of the CDR3: TGTGCCAGCAGCAAGACAGGGCTGGTCACTGAAGCTTTCTTT.

This chain links TRBV12-3 or TRBV12-4 with TRBJ2-2; D may be TRBD1 (6 bases). The germline V and J ends were trimmed by 5 bases and 5 bases, with 15 bases remaining between them. The CDR3 has 15 residues. CDR3 bases: TGTGCCAGCAGTCTCGGGGACATGAGGACCGGGGAGCTGTTTTTT. Protein product: CASSLGDMRTGELFF.

V gene TRBV6-1 combines with J gene TRBJ2-5, with a weak D call TRBD1 (6 bases). V was clipped by 3 bases and J by 2 bases, with 10 bases between them. Germline-derived CDR1 and CDR2 are MNHNS and SASEGT. The CDR3 consists of 14 residues. DNA of the CDR3: TGTGCCAGCAGTGAGTTAGGACAGCAAGAGACCCAGTACTTC. It is translated as CASSELGQQETQYF.

The chain links TRBV7-9 to TRBJ2-7; D is possibly TRBD1 (6 bases). The CDR3 is made up of 12 amino acids. V lost 4 bases to trimming and J lost 6 bases, with 10 bases between them. From germline, CDR1 is SEHNR and CDR2 FQNEAQ (reference sequence). CDR3 nucleotide sequence: TGTGCCAGCAGCTCCCCAGGGGTCGAGCAGTACTTC. Translated: CASSSPGVEQYF.

V is TRBV9 and J is TRBJ2-5; D possibly corresponds to TRBD2 (7 bases). This CDR3 is built from 12 residues. V dropped 3 bases and J dropped 12 bases, with 15 bases sitting between them. The germline V gene has CDR1 SGDLS and CDR2 YYNGEE. CDR3 nucleotide sequence: TGTGCCAGCAGCGAGGGGGGGGACCCCAAGTACTTC. Protein product: CASSEGGDPKYF.

This clonotype appeared a single time. The chain employs TRBV5-1 and TRBJ2-7; 7 bases are shared with TRBD2. CDR1 is SGHRS, CDR2 YFSETQ, per germline. With V trimmed by 4 bases and J by 1 base, 5 bases remained unmatched. CDR3 length: 14 residues. The CDR3 nucleotides read TGCGCCAGCAGCCCCCGGGAGGTTTCCTACGAGCAGTACTTC. Translating gives CASSPREVSYEQYF.

J is TRBJ1-1 and V is TRBV6-1, with D possibly TRBD1 on 5 matching bases. Trimming took 7 bases from V and 5 from J, leaving 8 bases between them. The CDR3 is 11 amino acids. The germline V gene has CDR1 MNHNS and CDR2 SASEGT. CDR3 in amino acids: CASMRQTEAFF. The DNA for the CDR3 is TGTGCCAGCATGAGACAGACTGAAGCTTTCTTT.

This clonotype was seen a handful of times. The CDR3 loop is CASSVGGMTASYNEQFF. Here the CDR3 DNA reads TGTGCCAGCAGCGTAGGCGGTATGACAGCCTCCTACAATGAGCAGTTCTTC. The rearrangement links TRBV9 to TRBJ2-1; a possible D gene is TRBD1 (5 bases). V shed 0 bases and J shed 0 bases, with 13 bases lying between them. CDR1 is SGDLS and CDR2 is YYNGEE in the germline V gene. The CDR3 is 17 residues long.

The chain carries TRBV12-3 or TRBV12-4 and TRBJ2-3; no clear D gene. The CDR3 totals 16 residues. Trimming shortened V by 1 base and J by 2 bases, and 13 bases separated the two germline ends. The CDR3 reads CASSLGTGLNTDTQYF. The CDR3 coding sequence is TGTGCCAGCAGTTTAGGAACCGGCCTAAACACAGATACGCAGTATTTT.

This clonotype was observed a few times. The chain joins TRBV5-1 to TRBJ2-2; D remains unclear. CDR1 is SGHRS, CDR2 YFSETQ, per germline. The CDR3 sequence is 19 residues long. The V end was cut by 0 bases, the J end by 0 bases, with 18 bases between. The CDR3 spells CASSLARPGRSTNTGELFF. The DNA of the CDR3 is TGCGCCAGCAGCTTGGCCAGACCCGGACGAAGTACGAACACCGGGGAGCTGTTTTTT.

This clonotype was counted between two and nine times. This chain connects TRBV2 to TRBJ2-5, with a tentative D call TRBD1 (6 bases). CDR3 length: 17 residues. Germline V gene sequence: CDR1 SNHLY, CDR2 FYNNEI. Trimming stripped 0 bases from V and 2 bases from J, with 16 bases between. CDR3 nucleotide sequence: TGTGCCAGCAGTGAAGCCCTACCTGACAGGTGGCAAGAGACCCAGTACTTC. Its translation is CASSEALPDRWQETQYF.

Turning to this clonotype: The conserved phenylalanine or tryptophan is not found at the CDR3 terminus, so this likely reflects a read error. The chain recombines TRBV20-1 with TRBJ1-4; 7 bases match TRBD1. With V trimmed by 3 bases and J by 5 bases, 3 bases remained unmatched. Germline lookup yields CDR1 DFQATT and CDR2 SNEGSKA (reference sequence). This CDR3 spans 13 amino acids. CDR3 in amino acids: CSARRRGNEKLFY. The CDR3 DNA reads as TGCAGTGCTAGGCGCAGGGGGAATGAAAAACTGTTTTAT.

This clonotype was observed many times. The V call is TRBV5-1, the J call TRBJ1-1; TRBD1 matches 8 bases. This CDR3 region has 15 residues. V gave up 4 bases and J gave up 1 base; unmatched junction bases: 6. Germline CDR1 and CDR2: SGHRS and YFSETQ. CDR3 amino acids: CASSQAGGRNTEAFF. The CDR3 DNA is TGCGCCAGCAGCCAGGCAGGGGGCAGGAACACTGAAGCTTTCTTT.

The chain has TRBV20-1 and TRBJ2-3; 8 positions match TRBD2. The CDR3 loop spans 16 amino acids. V lost 0 bases to trimming and J lost 4 bases; unmatched junction nucleotides: 9. The V gene's germline CDR1 is DFQATT and CDR2 SNEGSKA (reference sequence). The CDR3 nucleotides are TGCAGTGCTAGAGATTCTCGGGGGGGCCGGGCAGATACGCAGTATTTT. It is translated as CSARDSRGGRADTQYF.

The rearrangement uses TRBV12-5 and TRBJ2-2; 7 nucleotides align to TRBD1. The CDR3 length is 17 residues. The germline V gene encodes CDR1 LGHNT and CDR2 FRNRAP. With V trimmed by 1 base and J by 5 bases, 10 bases remained unmatched. CDR3 protein: CASGLAYRDSWTGELFF. The CDR3 DNA is TGTGCTAGTGGTTTGGCGTACCGGGACAGCTGGACCGGGGAGCTGTTTTTT.

V and J are TRBV28 and TRBJ2-3, with D perhaps matching TRBD1 or TRBD2 (5 bases each). V was pared by 4 bases and J by 4 bases, with 18 bases between. Germline V gene sequence: CDR1 MDHEN, CDR2 SYDVKM. CDR3 length: 16 residues. The CDR3 loop is CASSYSTGTRPDTQYF. CDR3 nucleotide sequence: TGTGCCAGCAGTTACTCAACCGGGACCCGGCCAGATACGCAGTATTTT.

The rearrangement links TRBV10-3 to TRBJ2-3; D unclear. The ends were cut back, 4 bases at V and 4 bases at J, with 6 bases in the middle. CDR3 size: 12 residues. Germline lookup yields CDR1 ENHRY and CDR2 SYGVKD. Here the CDR3 reads CAISGGPDTQYF. DNA of the CDR3: TGTGCCATCAGTGGTGGCCCAGATACGCAGTATTTT.

The chain employs TRBV14 and TRBJ1-1; D possibly corresponds to TRBD1 (5 bases). Trimming shortened V by 4 bases and J by 4 bases, and 10 bases separated the two germline ends. The V gene's germline CDR1 is SGHDN and CDR2 FVKESK. This CDR3 comprises 13 residues. DNA of the CDR3: TGTGCCAGCAGCCCTGCAGGGTTCACTGAAGCTTTCTTT. Residues: CASSPAGFTEAFF. Variable domain in full (rest from reference TRBV14 and TRBJ1-1): EAGVTQFPSHSVIEKGQTVTLRCDPISGHDNLYWYRRVMGKEIKFLLHFVKESKQDESGMPNNRFLAERTGGTYSTLKVQPAELEDSGVYFCASSPAGFTEAFFGQGTRLTVV.

This clonotype was counted only a few times. The chain links TRBV5-5 to TRBJ2-7; 9 nucleotides align to TRBD1. This CDR3 comprises 15 residues. Germline CDR1 SGHKS, CDR2 YYEKEE (reference sequence). With V trimmed by 3 bases and J by 4 bases, 8 bases remained unmatched. CDR3: CASSSYNRGLYEQYF. For the CDR3, the DNA is TGTGCCAGCAGCTCCTATAACAGGGGGCTGTACGAGCAGTACTTC.

In DNA form, the CDR3 reads TGTGCCAGCAGCAGAGCCTCGGCGGGGCAATCCTACAATGAGCAGTTCTTC. Amino acids: CASSRASAGQSYNEQFF. The chain joins TRBV21-1 to TRBJ2-1; the DNA was not compared with TRBD1, the D call given in the table. TRBV21-1 is recorded as a pseudogene. CDR3 size: 17 residues.

The J gene is TRBJ2-5, the V gene TRBV9; a weak D match, TRBD2 (5 bases). The CDR3 is 15 amino acids. Trimming cost V 0 bases and J 5 bases, with 14 bases left between them. Germline V CDR1 and CDR2: SGDLS, YYNGEE. CDR3: CASSVEGLSRETQYF. DNA for the CDR3: TGTGCCAGCAGCGTAGAAGGACTTTCAAGGGAGACCCAGTACTTC. Drawing the rest from reference TRBV9 and TRBJ2-5, the complete variable domain is DSGVTQTPKHLITATGQRVTLRCSPRSGDLSVYWYQQSLDQGLQFLIQYYNGEERAKGNILERFSAQQFPDLHSELNLSSLELGDSALYFCASSVEGLSRETQYFGPGTRLLVL.

The CDR3 nucleotides read TGTGCCAGCAGTTCTCGACTAGCGCCCACTCGAGAGACCCAGTACTTC. Protein sequence: CASSSRLAPTRETQYF. The rearrangement joins TRBV6-5 to TRBJ2-5; 8 bases are a match to TRBD2. Germline CDR1 MNHEY, CDR2 SVGAGI. The trim removed 4 bases at V and 4 bases at J, leaving 11 bases unmatched. The CDR3 is made up of 16 amino acids.

This clonotype has a handful of counts. The rearrangement joins TRBV9 to TRBJ2-2; 11 positions match TRBD2. This CDR3 contains 16 residues. Germline V gene sequence: CDR1 SGDLS, CDR2 YYNGEE. V gave up 5 bases and J gave up 2 bases; unmatched junction bases: 5. This chain's CDR3 is CASSRTSGSNTGELFF. CDR3 in DNA: TGTGCCAGCAGTCGGACTAGCGGGTCAAACACCGGGGAGCTGTTTTTT.

The V gene is TRBV12-3 or TRBV12-4, the J gene TRBJ1-1; no clear D. The CDR3 is made up of 9 amino acids. V was cut by 3 bases and J by 11 bases, with 4 bases left in between. The CDR3 DNA reads TGTGCCAGCAGTTTTATGGCTTTCTTT. Protein product: CASSFMAFF.

The J gene is TRBJ2-1, the V gene TRBV10-3; 8 nucleotides agree with TRBD1. The V gene end was trimmed by 6 bases and the J gene end by 7 bases; junction bases not matched to a gene: 8. This CDR3 spans 14 amino acids. Germline CDR1 and CDR2: ENHRY and SYGVKD. The CDR3 protein is CAISDRGSWNEQFF. CDR3 sequence (DNA): TGTGCCATCAGCGACAGGGGATCGTGGAATGAGCAGTTCTTC.

This clonotype was seen a handful of times. The J gene is TRBJ2-3, the V gene TRBV4-3, with TRBD1 as a possible D gene (6 bases). The germline V gene has CDR1 LGHNA and CDR2 YSLEER. V was trimmed by 3 bases and J by 4 bases, leaving 17 bases between them. The length of the CDR3 is 16 residues. The CDR3 is CASSQGTGYRSDTQYF. As DNA, the CDR3 is TGCGCCAGCAGCCAGGGAACAGGGTACCGGTCAGATACGCAGTATTTT.